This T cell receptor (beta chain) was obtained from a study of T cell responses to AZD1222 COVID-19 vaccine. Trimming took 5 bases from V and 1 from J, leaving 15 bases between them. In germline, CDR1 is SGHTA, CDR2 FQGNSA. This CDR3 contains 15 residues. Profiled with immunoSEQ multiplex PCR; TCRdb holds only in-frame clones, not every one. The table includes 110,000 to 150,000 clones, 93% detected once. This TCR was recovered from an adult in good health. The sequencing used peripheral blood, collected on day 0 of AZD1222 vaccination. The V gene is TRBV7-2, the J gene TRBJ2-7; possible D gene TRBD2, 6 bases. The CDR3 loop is CASSRDSGWSYEQYF. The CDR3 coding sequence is TGTGCCAGCAGCCGGGACTCCGGCTGGTCCTACGAGCAGTACTTC.